This record covers a single TCR beta chain. The antigen remains unidentified. The sample belongs to a study of T cells and Merkel cell carcinoma outcomes. General study findings and limits: Reportedly, T-cell repertoire with density predicts Merkel cell carcinoma outcomes.

This CDR3 is 14 amino acids long. Germline loops: CDR1 MNHNY, CDR2 SVGAGI (reference sequence). Losses at the gene ends were 6 bases for V and 0 bases for J; bases not matched to a gene: 1. TCRdb's copy holds only in-frame clones and misses some; the assay was immunoSEQ multiplex PCR. The table has 10,000 or so clones, less than 97% seen once. The sequence came from a human donor with Merkel cell carcinoma. Source material: tumor tissue from Merkel cell carcinoma. The V and J genes are TRBV6-6 and TRBJ2-7, with TRBD2 matching over 11 bases. The chain's CDR3 is CASRLAGVSYEQYF. As DNA, the CDR3 is TGTGCCAGCAGACTAGCGGGAGTCTCCTACGAGCAGTACTTC.